Listed below are T cell receptor beta chains from one sample, sequenced in a study of T cells in Graves' hyperthyroidism and ophthalmopathy. TCRdb re-called the multiplex PCR reads with MiXCR, one entry per CDR3 protein. The sample lists approximately 510,000 distinct CDR3 sequences, over 45% occurring once. Specimen: peripheral blood or thyroid tissue (not recorded which). These TCRs come from an adult woman with Graves' disease, either hyperthyroidism or ophthalmopathy (not recorded which). CDR3s include the opening cysteine and the closing phenylalanine or tryptophan. Fields, in order: CDR3 DNA, CDR3 protein, clone size, D gene, V gene, CDR3 length, J gene. A D gene is named only where the DNA matches it firmly. Clone size is stated in some rows and not others, as once, few, many or a class when expanded.

cdr3_nt: TGTGCCAGCATCTCAGGGGCGGGCGGTGAAGCTTTCTTT
cdr3_aa: CASISGAGGEAFF
clone_size: NA
d_call: NA
v_call: TRBV7-2
cdr3_length: 13
j_call: TRBJ1-1

cdr3_nt: TGCGCCAGCAGCCACCGCGACCGCTCTGGAAACACCATATATTTT
cdr3_aa: CASSHRDRSGNTIYF
clone_size: many
d_call: NA
v_call: TRBV4-3
cdr3_length: 15
j_call: TRBJ1-3

cdr3_nt: TGTGCCAGCAGCTTAGTCGCGACAGGGCTGAGTTCCTACGAGCAGTACTTC
cdr3_aa: CASSLVATGLSSYEQYF
clone_size: NA
d_call: TRBD1
v_call: TRBV7-2
cdr3_length: 17
j_call: TRBJ2-7

cdr3_nt: TGCGCCAGCAGCCATTCGACGCGGTCCGAGCAGTACTTC
cdr3_aa: CASSHSTRSEQYF
clone_size: many
d_call: NA
v_call: TRBV4-3
cdr3_length: 13
j_call: TRBJ2-7

cdr3_nt: TGTGCCAGCAGTCTAGAACATAGCAATCAGCCCCAGCATTTT
cdr3_aa: CASSLEHSNQPQHF
clone_size: NA
d_call: NA
v_call: TRBV13
cdr3_length: 14
j_call: TRBJ1-5

cdr3_nt: TGTGCCAGCAGATACGGGACCTTGAACACTGAAGCTTTCTTT
cdr3_aa: CASRYGTLNTEAFF
clone_size: few
d_call: NA
v_call: TRBV28
cdr3_length: 14
j_call: TRBJ1-1

cdr3_nt: TGTGCCAGCAGTGAGTCTGGGGGGACTGAAGCTTTCTTT
cdr3_aa: CASSESGGTEAFF
clone_size: few
d_call: NA
v_call: TRBV25-1
cdr3_length: 13
j_call: TRBJ1-1

cdr3_nt: TGTGCCAGCGCGGGACAGGCTGCTTCACCCCTCCACTTT
cdr3_aa: CASAGQAASPLHF
clone_size: NA
d_call: TRBD1
v_call: TRBV7-2
cdr3_length: 13
j_call: TRBJ1-6

cdr3_nt: TGCAGTGCTAGGGGGAGGACAGGGTCATACGAGCAGTACTTC
cdr3_aa: CSARGRTGSYEQYF
clone_size: many
d_call: TRBD1
v_call: TRBV20-1
cdr3_length: 14
j_call: TRBJ2-7

cdr3_nt: TGCAGTGCTAGAGCCTCGGGAGGGACCCAGTACTTC
cdr3_aa: CSARASGGTQYF
clone_size: NA
d_call: TRBD2
v_call: TRBV20-1
cdr3_length: 12
j_call: TRBJ2-5

cdr3_nt: TGTGCCAGTAGTCGGGGGACCAATCAGCCCCAGCATTTT
cdr3_aa: CASSRGTNQPQHF
clone_size: many
d_call: NA
v_call: TRBV19
cdr3_length: 13
j_call: TRBJ1-5

cdr3_nt: TGTGCCAGCAGTCCTCGGACCTCCGGAGACGAGCAGTACTTC
cdr3_aa: CASSPRTSGDEQYF
clone_size: NA
d_call: NA
v_call: TRBV2
cdr3_length: 14
j_call: TRBJ2-7

cdr3_nt: TGTGCCAGCAATCCGGGACAGCGAAATGAAAAACTGTTTTTT
cdr3_aa: CASNPGQRNEKLFF
clone_size: few
d_call: TRBD1
v_call: TRBV6-6
cdr3_length: 14
j_call: TRBJ1-4

cdr3_nt: TGTGCCTGGGAAAGGGACCGCAATCAGCCCCAGCATTTT
cdr3_aa: CAWERDRNQPQHF
clone_size: NA
d_call: NA
v_call: TRBV30
cdr3_length: 13
j_call: TRBJ1-5

cdr3_nt: TGTGCCACCAGTGATGGGACTAGCGGGATGGAGACCCAGTACTTC
cdr3_aa: CATSDGTSGMETQYF
clone_size: many
d_call: TRBD2
v_call: TRBV24-1
cdr3_length: 15
j_call: TRBJ2-5

cdr3_nt: TGCAGTGCTTCAAGCGGGAGGGCCAGTGAGCAGTTCTTC
cdr3_aa: CSASSGRASEQFF
clone_size: NA
d_call: TRBD2
v_call: TRBV20-1
cdr3_length: 13
j_call: TRBJ2-1

cdr3_nt: TGTGCCAGCACCCAAAAGTGGACAGGGGGCACTGAAGCTTTCTTT
cdr3_aa: CASTQKWTGGTEAFF
clone_size: few
d_call: TRBD1
v_call: TRBV6-5
cdr3_length: 15
j_call: TRBJ1-1

cdr3_nt: TGCGCCAGCAGCGAATCGGGGAACTCTGGAAACACCATATATTTT
cdr3_aa: CASSESGNSGNTIYF
clone_size: NA
d_call: NA
v_call: TRBV5-1
cdr3_length: 15
j_call: TRBJ1-3

cdr3_nt: TGTGCCAGCAGCCCCTCAGGTAAGGTCACTGAAGCTTTCTTT
cdr3_aa: CASSPSGKVTEAFF
clone_size: many
d_call: NA
v_call: TRBV3-1
cdr3_length: 14
j_call: TRBJ1-1

cdr3_nt: TGTGCCATCAGTGGGGGACTAGCGGGAGTCGGCGAGCAGTACTTC
cdr3_aa: CAISGGLAGVGEQYF
clone_size: many
d_call: TRBD2
v_call: TRBV10-3
cdr3_length: 15
j_call: TRBJ2-7

cdr3_nt: TGTGCCAGCAGCCTAGCCTGGACAGGGGGTGCCACTGAAGCTTTCTTT
cdr3_aa: CASSLAWTGGATEAFF
clone_size: NA
d_call: TRBD1
v_call: TRBV13
cdr3_length: 16
j_call: TRBJ1-1

cdr3_nt: TGCAGCGTTGAAACCCTAACTAGAATTGGGACTCCCCAGTACTTC
cdr3_aa: CSVETLTRIGTPQYF
clone_size: few
d_call: NA
v_call: TRBV29-1
cdr3_length: 15
j_call: TRBJ2-5

cdr3_nt: TGTGCCAGTAGTATAGGGGTAGTGAACACTGAAGCTTTCTTT
cdr3_aa: CASSIGVVNTEAFF
clone_size: NA
d_call: NA
v_call: TRBV19
cdr3_length: 14
j_call: TRBJ1-1

cdr3_nt: TGTGCCAGCAGTGAATGGGTCGTAGGGGAGACCCAGTACTTC
cdr3_aa: CASSEWVVGETQYF
clone_size: few
d_call: NA
v_call: TRBV25-1
cdr3_length: 14
j_call: TRBJ2-5

cdr3_nt: TGCGCCAGCAGCTTGGTCGCGGCCTCCATTTCTTACGAGCAGTACTTC
cdr3_aa: CASSLVAASISYEQYF
clone_size: few
d_call: NA
v_call: TRBV5-1
cdr3_length: 16
j_call: TRBJ2-7

cdr3_nt: TGTGCCATCAGTGAGTCCATTCCTCTGGACGAGCAGTACTTC
cdr3_aa: CAISESIPLDEQYF
clone_size: NA
d_call: NA
v_call: TRBV10-3
cdr3_length: 14
j_call: TRBJ2-7

cdr3_nt: TGTGCCAGCAGTGGGGACACCCACTACGAGCAGTACTTC
cdr3_aa: CASSGDTHYEQYF
clone_size: many
d_call: NA
v_call: TRBV6-1
cdr3_length: 13
j_call: TRBJ2-7

cdr3_nt: TGTGCCAGCAGCTCGGGGACAGCCCTGAACACTGAAGCTTTCTTT
cdr3_aa: CASSSGTALNTEAFF
clone_size: few
d_call: TRBD1
v_call: TRBV12-3/TRBV12-4
cdr3_length: 15
j_call: TRBJ1-1

cdr3_nt: TGTGCCAGCAGTTCAGGTCGTCTAGCAATAGGAGAGACCCAGTACTTC
cdr3_aa: CASSSGRLAIGETQYF
clone_size: NA
d_call: NA
v_call: TRBV12-3/TRBV12-4
cdr3_length: 16
j_call: TRBJ2-5

cdr3_nt: TGCAGTGCTCCTACCGGGACAGGCTCCTACGAGCAGTACTTC
cdr3_aa: CSAPTGTGSYEQYF
clone_size: few
d_call: TRBD1
v_call: TRBV20-1
cdr3_length: 14
j_call: TRBJ2-7

cdr3_nt: TGCGCCAGCAGCTTGGCCGGAGGGGATGGCTACACCTTC
cdr3_aa: CASSLAGGDGYTF
clone_size: many
d_call: NA
v_call: TRBV5-1
cdr3_length: 13
j_call: TRBJ1-2

cdr3_nt: TGCAGTATCCCTTTCACAGGACCCATGAACACTGAAGCTTTCTTT
cdr3_aa: CSIPFTGPMNTEAFF
clone_size: NA
d_call: NA
v_call: TRBV29-1
cdr3_length: 15
j_call: TRBJ1-1

cdr3_nt: TGTGCCAGCAGGGGGGATGGAAACACCATATATTTT
cdr3_aa: CASRGDGNTIYF
clone_size: many
d_call: NA
v_call: TRBV2
cdr3_length: 12
j_call: TRBJ1-3

cdr3_nt: TGTGCTAGCAGCAATGGTGGCGAGCAGTACTTC
cdr3_aa: CASSNGGEQYF
clone_size: many
d_call: NA
v_call: TRBV7-7
cdr3_length: 11
j_call: TRBJ2-7

cdr3_nt: TGTGCCAGCAGCGGATGGGAAGGGGACGAGACCCAGTACTTC
cdr3_aa: CASSGWEGDETQYF
clone_size: NA
d_call: NA
v_call: TRBV9
cdr3_length: 14
j_call: TRBJ2-5

cdr3_nt: TGCAGTGCTCCGCTTCGGGGGGGTCCCTATGGCTACACCTTC
cdr3_aa: CSAPLRGGPYGYTF
clone_size: few
d_call: NA
v_call: TRBV20-1
cdr3_length: 14
j_call: TRBJ1-2

cdr3_nt: TGTGCCAGCAGCTTATTGCAGGGGGGGCAGCCCCAGCATTTT
cdr3_aa: CASSLLQGGQPQHF
clone_size: many
d_call: TRBD1
v_call: TRBV7-2
cdr3_length: 14
j_call: TRBJ1-5

cdr3_nt: TGTGCCAGCAGCCCGGACAGGGGGCGTACTGAAGCTTTCTTT
cdr3_aa: CASSPDRGRTEAFF
clone_size: many
d_call: TRBD1
v_call: TRBV7-2
cdr3_length: 14
j_call: TRBJ1-1

cdr3_nt: TGTGCCAGCAAGGGCCTAGGGGAGACCCAGTACTTC
cdr3_aa: CASKGLGETQYF
clone_size: few
d_call: NA
v_call: TRBV25-1
cdr3_length: 12
j_call: TRBJ2-5

cdr3_nt: TGTGCCAGCAGTGAATATAATGGGGCCGGCTACACCTTC
cdr3_aa: CASSEYNGAGYTF
clone_size: NA
d_call: NA
v_call: TRBV25-1
cdr3_length: 13
j_call: TRBJ1-2

cdr3_nt: TGTGCCAGCAGCTACCGGGACAGTCGAGACACCTTC
cdr3_aa: CASSYRDSRDTF
clone_size: NA
d_call: TRBD1
v_call: TRBV13
cdr3_length: 12
j_call: TRBJ1-2

cdr3_nt: TGCAGTGCTAGAGCCCGACCGAGCGGGGGAGAGACCCAGTACTTC
cdr3_aa: CSARARPSGGETQYF
clone_size: NA
d_call: TRBD2
v_call: TRBV20-1
cdr3_length: 15
j_call: TRBJ2-5

cdr3_nt: TGTGCCAGCAGTTTAAACGGGGGCATGACGTATCTTTTCTTT
cdr3_aa: CASSLNGGMTYLFF
clone_size: NA
d_call: NA
v_call: TRBV7-2
cdr3_length: 14
j_call: TRBJ1-1

cdr3_nt: TGTGCCAGCAGCCCCCGGGGGACTGGCGATGGCTACACCTTC
cdr3_aa: CASSPRGTGDGYTF
clone_size: NA
d_call: NA
v_call: TRBV2
cdr3_length: 14
j_call: TRBJ1-2

cdr3_nt: TGTGCCAGCAGCTTCGGCAGACCCTACGAGCAGTACTTC
cdr3_aa: CASSFGRPYEQYF
clone_size: few
d_call: NA
v_call: TRBV7-8
cdr3_length: 13
j_call: TRBJ2-7

cdr3_nt: TGCGCCAGCAGCTCGGGACAGGGGGTTCAGCCCCAGCATTTT
cdr3_aa: CASSSGQGVQPQHF
clone_size: once
d_call: TRBD1
v_call: TRBV5-1
cdr3_length: 14
j_call: TRBJ1-5

cdr3_nt: TGCGCCAGCAGCCATCCCGTAGGGGGGGCCGGGGAGCTGTTTTTT
cdr3_aa: CASSHPVGGAGELFF
clone_size: many
d_call: NA
v_call: TRBV4-1
cdr3_length: 15
j_call: TRBJ2-2